This T cell receptor (beta chain) was retrieved from a study of glioma-infiltrating T cells. Study-level points and caveats: Tissue-blood divergence was below expectation in non-neoplastic patients, above in gliomas. CDR3 overlap between tissue and blood was very small.

The iRepertoire nested amplicon-rescue multiplex PCR amplified TCR alpha and beta CDR3s from RNA. Tissue mRNA or PBMC total RNA, roughly 85-450 ng, went into one-step reverse transcription and amplification. TCRdb called the multiplex PCR reads again in MiXCR, with one record for every CDR3 protein. In the table there are roughly 190,000 distinct CDR3 sequences, around 30% of which are singletons. Turning to this clonotype: Its antigen is not identified.

The CDR3 spans 14 residues. Germline loops: CDR1 LGHNA, CDR2 YNFKEQ. The V gene lost 2 bases and the J gene lost 10 bases, with 15 bases spanning the gap. This sequence originates from a human donor with low-grade glioma or glioblastoma, undergoing nonglioma brain surgery, or in good health (not recorded which). The chain is built from TRBV4-2 and TRBJ2-1; weak D call: TRBD2 (6 bases). Input material: glioma tissue, nonneoplastic brain tissue, or PBMCs (not recorded which). CDR3 residues: CASSQFVSGREQFF. For the CDR3, the DNA is TGTGCCAGCAGCCAATTTGTTAGTGGGAGGGAGCAGTTCTTC.